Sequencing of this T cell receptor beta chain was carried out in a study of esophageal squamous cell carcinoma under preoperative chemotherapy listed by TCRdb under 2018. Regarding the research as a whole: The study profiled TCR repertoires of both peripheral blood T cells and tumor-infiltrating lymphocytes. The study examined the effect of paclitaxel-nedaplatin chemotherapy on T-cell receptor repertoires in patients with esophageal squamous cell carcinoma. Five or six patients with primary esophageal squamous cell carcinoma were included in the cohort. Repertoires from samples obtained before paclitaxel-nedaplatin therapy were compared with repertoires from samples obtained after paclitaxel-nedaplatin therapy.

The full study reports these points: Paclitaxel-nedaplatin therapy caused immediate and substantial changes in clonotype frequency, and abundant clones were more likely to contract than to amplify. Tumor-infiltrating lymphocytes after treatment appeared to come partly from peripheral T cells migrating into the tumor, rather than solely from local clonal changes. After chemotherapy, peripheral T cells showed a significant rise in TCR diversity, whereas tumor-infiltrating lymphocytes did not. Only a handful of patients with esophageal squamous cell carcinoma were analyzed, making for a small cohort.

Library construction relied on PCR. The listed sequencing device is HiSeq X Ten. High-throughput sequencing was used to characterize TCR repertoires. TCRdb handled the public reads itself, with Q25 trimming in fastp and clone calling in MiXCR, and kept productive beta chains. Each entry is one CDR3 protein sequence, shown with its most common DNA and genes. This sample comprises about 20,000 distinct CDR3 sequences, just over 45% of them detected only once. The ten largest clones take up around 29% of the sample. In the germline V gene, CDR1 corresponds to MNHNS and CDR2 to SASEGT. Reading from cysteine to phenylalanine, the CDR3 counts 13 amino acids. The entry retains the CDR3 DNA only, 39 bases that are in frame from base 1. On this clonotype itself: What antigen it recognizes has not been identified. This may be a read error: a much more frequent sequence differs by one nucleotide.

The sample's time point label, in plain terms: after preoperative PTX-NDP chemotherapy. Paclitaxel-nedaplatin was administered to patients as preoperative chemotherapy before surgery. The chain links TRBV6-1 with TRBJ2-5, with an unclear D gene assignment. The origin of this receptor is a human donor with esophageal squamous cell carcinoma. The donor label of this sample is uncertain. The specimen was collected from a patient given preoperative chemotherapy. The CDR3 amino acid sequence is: CASTSDREETQCF. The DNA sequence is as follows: TGTGCCAGCACCTCGGACCGTGAAGAGACCCAGTGCTTC.